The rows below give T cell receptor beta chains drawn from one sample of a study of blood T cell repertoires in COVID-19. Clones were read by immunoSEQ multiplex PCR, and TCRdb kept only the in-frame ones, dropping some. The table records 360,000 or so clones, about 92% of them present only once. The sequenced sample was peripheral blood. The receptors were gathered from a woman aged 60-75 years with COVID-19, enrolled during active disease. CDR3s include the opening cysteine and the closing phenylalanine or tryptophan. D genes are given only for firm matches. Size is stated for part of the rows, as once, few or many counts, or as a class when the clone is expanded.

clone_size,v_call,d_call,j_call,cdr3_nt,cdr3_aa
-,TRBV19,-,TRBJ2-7,TGTGCCAGTAGTATTCGGGTGCTTCGGAGCGGCTCCTACGAGCAGTACTTC,CASSIRVLRSGSYEQYF
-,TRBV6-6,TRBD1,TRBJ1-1,TGTGCCAGCAGTCCTGGGACAGGGGGCATGAACACTGAAGCTTTCTTT,CASSPGTGGMNTEAFF
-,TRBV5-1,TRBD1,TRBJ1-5,TGCGCCAGAACAGTGGACAGGGGGTTTAACAATCAGCCCCAGCATTTT,CARTVDRGFNNQPQHF
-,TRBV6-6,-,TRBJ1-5,TGTGCCAGCAGAGCCATTACAGGGCGCGGGAATCAGCCCCAGCATTTT,CASRAITGRGNQPQHF
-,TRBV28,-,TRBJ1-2,TGTGCCACAAAACCCCCGGGTAACTATGGCTACACCTTC,CATKPPGNYGYTF
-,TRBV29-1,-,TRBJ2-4,TGCAGCGTGGCGGACAGCTCTACGGCCAGGAACATTCAGTACTTC,CSVADSSTARNIQYF
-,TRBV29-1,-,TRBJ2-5,TGCAGCGTTGATTTGTTAGCCAACCAAGAGACCCAGTACTTC,CSVDLLANQETQYF
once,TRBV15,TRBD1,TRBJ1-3,TGTGCCACCAGCACTGAGGGGGCGCAGAGAAACACCATATATTTT,CATSTEGAQRNTIYF
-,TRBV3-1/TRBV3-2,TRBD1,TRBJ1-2,TGTGCCAGCAGCCAAGACAAGACAGGGGGCCTCTATGGCTACACCTTC,CASSQDKTGGLYGYTF
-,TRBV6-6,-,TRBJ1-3,TGTGCCAGCAGTTACACTAACTCTGGAAACACCATATATTTT,CASSYTNSGNTIYF
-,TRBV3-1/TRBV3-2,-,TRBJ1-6,TGTGCCAGCAGTCGACCACGGACAGATTCACCCCTCCACTTT,CASSRPRTDSPLHF
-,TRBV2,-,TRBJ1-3,TGTGCCAGCAGATCCCCTCTACAGGGATTTTTTGGAAACACCATATATTTT,CASRSPLQGFFGNTIYF
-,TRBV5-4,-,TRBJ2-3,TGTGCCAGCAGCTTGACTAATACGCAGTATTTT,CASSLTNTQYF
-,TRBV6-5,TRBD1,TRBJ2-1,TGTGCCAGCAGTCGCCGGGACAGGGAGTGGAAGCAGTTCTTC,CASSRRDREWKQFF
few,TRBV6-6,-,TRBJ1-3,TGTGCCAGCATTACGACGGGACTTAGCTCTGGAAACACCATATATTTT,CASITTGLSSGNTIYF
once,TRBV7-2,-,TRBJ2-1,TGTGCCAGCAGCCGAGCGGGTAATGAGCAGTTCTTC,CASSRAGNEQFF
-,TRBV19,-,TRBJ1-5,TGTGCCAGTAGTATGCTAACAGGGATTCAGCCCCAGCATTTT,CASSMLTGIQPQHF
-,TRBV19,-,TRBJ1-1,TGTGCCAGTAGGTCACAGGGTTTGAACACTGAAGCTTTCTTT,CASRSQGLNTEAFF
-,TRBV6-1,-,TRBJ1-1,TGTGCCAGCAGTGAGTACAGCCTCATGAACACTGAAGCTTTCTTT,CASSEYSLMNTEAFF
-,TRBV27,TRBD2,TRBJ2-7,TGTGCCAGCAGCGGGGGACTAGCGGGGGGCTACGAGCAGTACTTC,CASSGGLAGGYEQYF
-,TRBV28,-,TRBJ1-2,TGTGCCAGCAGTTTAGTACGGGACGGGGGGGAAGGCTACACCTTC,CASSLVRDGGEGYTF
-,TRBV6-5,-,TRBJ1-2,TGTGCCAGCGGAGGGGGGGCGACCATAAACTATGGCTACACCTTC,CASGGGATINYGYTF
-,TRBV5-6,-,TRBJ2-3,TGTGCCAGCAGCTTGTTTGGGGCTAGCACAGATACGCAGTATTTT,CASSLFGASTDTQYF
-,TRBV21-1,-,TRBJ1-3,TGTGCCAGCCCCGGCAGGGCGTCTGGAAACACCATATATTTT,CASPGRASGNTIYF
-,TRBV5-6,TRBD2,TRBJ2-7,TGTGCCAGCAGTCCGGGAGGGCGCGAGCAGTACTTC,CASSPGGREQYF
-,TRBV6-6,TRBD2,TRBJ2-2,TGTGCCAGCAGGCGACAGGCGGGGGGCACCGGGGAGCTGTTTTTT,CASRRQAGGTGELFF
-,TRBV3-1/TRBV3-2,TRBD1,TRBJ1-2,TGTGCCAGCAGCCCACAAGACAGGGGGAACTATGGCTACACCTTC,CASSPQDRGNYGYTF
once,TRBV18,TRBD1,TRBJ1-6,TGTGCCAGCTCACCACTGGGACAGGGTAATTCACCCCTCCACTTT,CASSPLGQGNSPLHF
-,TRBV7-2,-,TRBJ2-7,TGTGCCAGCAGCTCCTCATGGACACCATACGAGCAGTACTTC,CASSSSWTPYEQYF
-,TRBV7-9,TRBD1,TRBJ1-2,TGTGCCAGCAGCTTTTTAGGGGGCCAAGGCTATGGCTACACCTTC,CASSFLGGQGYGYTF
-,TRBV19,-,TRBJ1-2,TGTGCCAGTAGTCTCGAGGGTATTGACTATGGCTACACCTTC,CASSLEGIDYGYTF
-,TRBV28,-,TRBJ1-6,TGTGCCAGCAGTCCTGTTCTACCCCCACCCCTCCACTTT,CASSPVLPPPLHF